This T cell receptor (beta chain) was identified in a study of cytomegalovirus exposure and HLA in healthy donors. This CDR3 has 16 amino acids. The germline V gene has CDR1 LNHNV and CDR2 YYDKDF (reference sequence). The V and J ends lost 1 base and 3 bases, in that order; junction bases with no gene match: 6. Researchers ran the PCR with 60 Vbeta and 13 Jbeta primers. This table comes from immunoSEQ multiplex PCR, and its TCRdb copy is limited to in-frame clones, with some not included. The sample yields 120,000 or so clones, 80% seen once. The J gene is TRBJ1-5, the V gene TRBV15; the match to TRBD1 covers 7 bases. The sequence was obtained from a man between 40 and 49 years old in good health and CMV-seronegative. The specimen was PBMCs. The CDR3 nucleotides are TGTGCCACCAGCAGAGGTCTGGGACAGTACAATCAGCCCCAGCATTTT. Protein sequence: CATSRGLGQYNQPQHF.